The next 9 T cell receptor beta chains were all read from a single sample in a study of T-cell memory formation after mild COVID-19. One entry per CDR3 protein, called by TCRdb with MiXCR from the 5' RACE reads. The sample includes around 320,000 distinct CDR3 sequences, 14% of them seen just once. Sequenced sample: PBMCs or a T cell subset sorted from them (not recorded which). The receptors were sampled from a man aged 18 to 29 who had mild COVID-19 (a few samples of this study predate the infection). Cell type and time point are not known.

This clonotype was picked up a small number of times. The chain uses TRBV13 and TRBJ2-5; 9 nucleotides agree with TRBD2. In germline, CDR1 is PRHDT, CDR2 FYEKMQ (reference sequence). The CDR3 runs to 16 residues. V dropped 0 bases and J dropped 1; count of bases not matched to a gene: 3. CDR3 protein: CASSLGSGGRQETQYF. CDR3 coding DNA: TGTGCCAGCAGCTTAGGAAGCGGGGGGCGCCAAGAGACCCAGTACTTC.

The rearrangement uses TRBV5-1 and TRBJ2-1; 14 nucleotides line up with TRBD2. Germline CDR1 reads SGHRS; CDR2 reads YFSETQ. This CDR3 spans 17 amino acids. J was trimmed by 0 bases and V by 4 bases; bases with no gene match: 3. Here the CDR3 reads CASSPGTSGGSYNEQFF. In DNA, the CDR3 is TGCGCCAGCAGCCCTGGGACTAGCGGGGGCTCCTACAATGAGCAGTTCTTC.

The rearrangement links TRBV5-1 to TRBJ2-1, with 9 bases fitting TRBD2. CDR1 and CDR2 (germline): SGHRS, YFSETQ. The CDR3 is 15 residues long. After removal of 0 bases from V and 7 bases from J, the junction contained 5 bases not matched to a gene. The CDR3 here is CASSLVSSGVNEQFF. In DNA, the CDR3 is TGCGCCAGCAGCTTGGTTTCTAGCGGGGTAAATGAGCAGTTCTTC.

The chain uses TRBV5-1 and TRBJ1-3; D call uncertain. The CDR3 runs to 18 residues. V was shortened by 0 bases and J by 2 bases, with 18 bases between the two germline ends. The germline gives CDR1 SGHRS, CDR2 YFSETQ. CDR3 in amino acids: CASSLGPHGLEAGNTIYF. CDR3 DNA: TGCGCCAGCAGCTTGGGTCCCCACGGACTTGAGGCTGGAAACACCATATATTTT.

This chain links TRBV7-9 with TRBJ2-1; D call uncertain. V shed 4 bases and J shed 8 bases, with 15 bases lying between them. The CDR3 spans 14 residues. Germline V CDR1 and CDR2: SEHNR, FQNEAQ (reference sequence). The CDR3 DNA reads TGTGCCAGCAGCTCGAATGACTGGACGGATGAGCAGTTCTTC. This encodes CASSSNDWTDEQFF. Full variable domain (missing parts from reference TRBV7-9 and TRBJ2-1): DTGVSQNPRHKITKRGQNVTFRCDPISEHNRLYWYRQTLGQGPEFLTYFQNEAQLEKSRLLSDRFSAERPKGSFSTLEIQRTEQGDSAMYLCASSSNDWTDEQFFGPGTRLTVL.

The chain has TRBV10-1 and TRBJ2-7; 8 bases match TRBD1. The CDR3 extends over 15 amino acids. V gave up 2 bases and J gave up 2 bases; unmatched junction bases: 5. In germline, CDR1 is WNHNN, CDR2 SYGVQD (reference sequence). Here the CDR3 reads CASSEGAGGPYEQYF. CDR3 bases: TGCGCCAGCAGTGAGGGAGCAGGGGGCCCCTACGAGCAGTACTTC.

This clonotype was seen a few times. The rearrangement links TRBV27 to TRBJ2-5, with 8 bases matching TRBD2. CDR3 length: 15 amino acids. Germline V gene sequence: CDR1 MNHEY, CDR2 SMNVEV (reference sequence). The V gene end was trimmed by 11 bases and the J gene end by 1 base; junction bases not matched to a gene: 12. CDR3 protein: CASKTPGGAQETQYF. DNA of the CDR3: TGTGCCTCGAAAACTCCGGGGGGGGCCCAAGAGACCCAGTACTTC.

This clonotype has a handful of counts. This chain links TRBV7-3 with TRBJ2-1, with 13 bases fitting TRBD2. The CDR3 is 16 residues long. Per the germline V gene, CDR1 is SGHTA and CDR2 is FQGTGA. V shed 5 bases and J 10 bases; nucleotides not matched to a gene: 11. DNA for the CDR3: TGTGCCAGCAGCCCGTCCGGGACTAGCGGGGTAGGAGAGCAGTTCTTC. Protein product: CASSPSGTSGVGEQFF.

The chain joins TRBV10-3 to TRBJ1-1, with TRBD1 as a possible D gene (6 bases). In germline, CDR1 is ENHRY, CDR2 SYGVKD. Trimming took off 2 bases at V and 2 bases at J, with 9 bases between the two ends. The CDR3 has 14 amino acids. The CDR3 nucleotides read TGTGCCATCAGTGAGACAGGGCCAAACACTGAAGCTTTCTTT. This translates into CAISETGPNTEAFF.